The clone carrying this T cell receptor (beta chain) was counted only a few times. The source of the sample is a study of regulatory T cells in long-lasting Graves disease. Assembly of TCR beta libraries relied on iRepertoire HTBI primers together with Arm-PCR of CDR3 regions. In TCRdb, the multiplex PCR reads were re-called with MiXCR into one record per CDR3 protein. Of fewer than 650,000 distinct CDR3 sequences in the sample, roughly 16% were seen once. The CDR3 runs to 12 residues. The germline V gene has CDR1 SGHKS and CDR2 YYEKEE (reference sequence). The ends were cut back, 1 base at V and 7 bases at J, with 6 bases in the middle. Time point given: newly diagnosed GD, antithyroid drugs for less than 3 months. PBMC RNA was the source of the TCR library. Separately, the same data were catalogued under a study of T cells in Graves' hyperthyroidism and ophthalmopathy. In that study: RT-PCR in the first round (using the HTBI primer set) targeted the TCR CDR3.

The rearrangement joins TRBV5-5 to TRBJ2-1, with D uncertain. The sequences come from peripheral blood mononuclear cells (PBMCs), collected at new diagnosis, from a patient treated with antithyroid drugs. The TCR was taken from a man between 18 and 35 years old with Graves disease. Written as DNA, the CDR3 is TGTGCCAGCAGCTTGAATCCGAATGAGCAGTTCTTC. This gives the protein CASSLNPNEQFF. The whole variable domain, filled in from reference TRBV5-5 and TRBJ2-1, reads DAGVTQSPTHLIKTRGQQVTLRCSPISGHKSVSWYQQVLGQGPQFIFQYYEKEERGRGNFPDRFSARQFPNYSSELNVNALLLGDSALYLCASSLNPNEQFFGPGTRLTVL.